The next 20 T cell receptor beta chains were all read from a single sample in a study of T cell responses to AZD1222 COVID-19 vaccine. Profiled with immunoSEQ multiplex PCR; TCRdb holds only in-frame clones, not every one. Of fewer than 130,000 clones in the sample, around 90% are singletons; the top ten hold approximately 3%. This specimen consisted of peripheral blood, obtained on day 0 of AZD1222 vaccination. Receptors were obtained from an adult in good health.

The V and J genes are TRBV3-1 (or the pseudogene TRBV3-2) and TRBJ2-1; 11 bases align to TRBD2. Trimming at V came to 0 bases and at J to 0 bases, leaving 7 bases not matched to a gene. Per the germline V gene, CDR1 is LGHDT and CDR2 is YNNKEL (reference sequence). CDR3 length: 19 residues. The CDR3: CASSQEVSGRAGSYNEQFF. CDR3 nucleotide sequence: TGTGCCAGCAGCCAAGAGGTTAGCGGGAGGGCCGGCTCCTACAATGAGCAGTTCTTC.

The chain joins TRBV20-1 to TRBJ2-1; no clear D gene. Trimming pared 5 bases from V and 12 bases from J, leaving 8 bases between. Germline V gene data show CDR1 as DFQATT and CDR2 as SNEGSKA (reference sequence). This CDR3 is built from 9 residues. The CDR3 region is CSALDRQFF. In nucleotides, the CDR3 is TGCAGTGCTCTGGACCGGCAGTTCTTC.

V and J are TRBV13 and TRBJ2-7; TRBD1 matches at 8 bases. This CDR3 region has 15 residues. V dropped 6 bases and J dropped 2; count of bases not matched to a gene: 9. Germline-derived CDR1 and CDR2 are PRHDT and FYEKMQ (reference sequence). CDR3 sequence: CASRKTGQVPYEQYF. The CDR3 region has the DNA TGTGCCAGCAGGAAGACGGGACAGGTCCCCTACGAGCAGTACTTC.

This chain connects TRBV10-1 to TRBJ2-1, with 12 bases that match TRBD2. The germline CDR1 and CDR2 sequences are WNHNN and SYGVQD (reference sequence). Trimming took 4 bases from V and 5 from J; bases not matched to a gene: 12. The CDR3 runs 18 residues. CDR3 in amino acids: CASSALGLAGRLNNEQFF. CDR3 DNA: TGCGCCAGCAGTGCCCTGGGACTAGCGGGCCGTTTAAACAATGAGCAGTTCTTC.

V is TRBV3-1 (or the pseudogene TRBV3-2) and J is TRBJ1-2; D remains ambiguous. Germline CDR1 is LGHDT and CDR2 is YNNKEL (reference sequence). V was shortened by 4 bases and J by 2 bases, with 11 bases between the two germline ends. CDR3 length: 14 amino acids. Written as DNA, the CDR3 is TGTGCCAGCAGCCGCTCCGGCTTAAACTATGGCTACACCTTC. Translating it yields CASSRSGLNYGYTF.

The chain employs TRBV6-2 or TRBV6-3 and TRBJ1-1; 9 nucleotides align to TRBD1. J gave up 4 bases and V 4 bases, and 10 bases lay outside the gene matches. The CDR3 has 16 residues. Germline CDR1 and CDR2: MNHEY and SVGEGT. The CDR3 sequence is CASSSEPGQGSTEAFF. The CDR3, as DNA: TGTGCCAGCAGTTCAGAACCTGGACAGGGGAGCACTGAAGCTTTCTTT.

The rearrangement links TRBV30 to TRBJ1-1; 7 bases match TRBD1. The CDR3 is 13 residues long. From germline, CDR1 is GTSNPN and CDR2 SVGIG (reference sequence). V lost 7 bases to trimming and J lost 0 bases; unmatched junction nucleotides: 5. This CDR3 reads CASSDRMNTEAFF. The CDR3 nucleotides read TGTGCCTCCTCGGACAGGATGAACACTGAAGCTTTCTTT.

This rearrangement joins TRBV7-2 to TRBJ2-5, with 7 bases that match TRBD2. CDR3 length: 15 amino acids. With 3 bases clipped from V and 2 bases from J, the junction kept 6 bases outside the gene matches. Germline CDR1 and CDR2: SGHTA and FQGNSA. The CDR3 spells CASSFFASGQETQYF. CDR3 sequence (DNA): TGTGCCAGCAGCTTTTTTGCTAGCGGACAAGAGACCCAGTACTTC.

The CDR3 loop is CASSLEVREGYEQYF. In nucleotides, the CDR3 is TGTGCCAGCAGCTTAGAGGTGCGGGAGGGGTACGAGCAGTACTTC. The chain couples TRBV11-2 to TRBJ2-7; 9 bases fit TRBD2. V lost 0 bases to trimming and J lost 4 bases; unmatched junction nucleotides: 4. This CDR3 comprises 15 residues. Looked up from germline, CDR1 is SGHAT and CDR2 is FQNNGV.

This clone was detected only a few times. The V gene is TRBV28, the J gene TRBJ2-2, with 10 bases identical to TRBD2. Germline CDR1 is MDHEN and CDR2 is SYDVKM. With 4 bases clipped from V and 5 bases from J, the junction kept 7 bases outside the gene matches. This CDR3 contains 16 residues. The CDR3 is CASSSSGRARTGELFF. The DNA of the CDR3 is TGTGCCAGCAGTTCCAGCGGGAGGGCCCGAACCGGGGAGCTGTTTTTT.

The gene calls are TRBV18 and TRBJ2-1; 8 nucleotides match TRBD2. CDR3 size: 14 residues. V was pared by 4 bases and J by 8 bases, with 7 bases of the junction left unmatched. Germline lookup yields CDR1 KGHSH and CDR2 LQKENI. The CDR3 DNA follows: TGTGCCAGCTCACGGAGCGGGAGAAACGATGAGCAGTTCTTC. Translated: CASSRSGRNDEQFF.

This clone was seen once. The chain couples TRBV5-4 to TRBJ2-1; D possibly corresponds to TRBD2 (5 bases). Trimming cost V 0 bases and J 2 bases, with 9 bases left between them. CDR1 SGHNT and CDR2 YYREEE come from the germline V gene (reference sequence). The CDR3 loop spans 15 amino acids. CDR3 region: CASSLESGTYNEQFF. The CDR3 DNA sequence: TGTGCCAGCAGCTTGGAAAGCGGAACCTACAATGAGCAGTTCTTC.

J is TRBJ1-5 and V is TRBV4-2, with a weak D call TRBD1 (5 bases). Trimming shortened V by 0 bases and J by 0 bases, and 9 bases separated the two germline ends. This CDR3 spans 16 amino acids. Germline-derived CDR1 and CDR2 are LGHNA and YNFKEQ. The CDR3 DNA sequence: TGTGCCAGCAGCCAAGATTGGAGGGGTAGCAATCAGCCCCAGCATTTT. Protein sequence: CASSQDWRGSNQPQHF.

The count of this clone is one. The chain recombines TRBV15 with TRBJ2-1; 11 bases are shared with TRBD2. Germline V gene lookup returns CDR1 LNHNV and CDR2 YYDKDF (reference sequence). The CDR3 is 16 residues long. V lost 1 base and J lost 8; bases outside the gene matches: 7. Here the CDR3 DNA reads TGTGCCACCAGCAGAGCCTTTAGCGGGGGGGCGGATGAGCAGTTCTTC. It yields the protein CATSRAFSGGADEQFF.

The chain's CDR3 is CASSQGGSIYGYTF. The CDR3, as DNA: TGTGCCAGCAGCCAAGGCGGCTCGATCTATGGCTACACCTTC. The J gene is TRBJ1-2, the V gene TRBV4-2; no definite D call. This CDR3 comprises 14 residues. CDR1 and CDR2 (germline): LGHNA, YNFKEQ. The germline V and J ends were trimmed by 1 base and 4 bases, with 10 bases remaining between them.

The chain is built from TRBV15 and TRBJ2-5; 7 positions match TRBD1. This CDR3 has 16 residues. Germline lookup yields CDR1 LNHNV and CDR2 YYDKDF (reference sequence). J gave up 5 bases and V 0 bases, and 9 bases lay outside the gene matches. The CDR3: CATSREGTASRETQYF. The DNA of the CDR3 is TGTGCCACCAGCAGAGAGGGGACAGCCTCAAGGGAGACCCAGTACTTC.

The chain recombines TRBV11-2 with TRBJ2-2; no clear D. Trimming left V 1 base short and J 5 bases short, with 2 bases between. Germline CDR1 reads SGHAT; CDR2 reads FQNNGV. CDR3 length equals 12 residues. The CDR3 DNA follows: TGTGCCAGCAGCTTAGGGACCGGGGAGCTGTTTTTT. Protein: CASSLGTGELFF.

V is TRBV5-1 and J is TRBJ1-2; weak D call: TRBD1 (6 bases). The CDR3 spans 13 residues. Germline CDR1 SGHRS, CDR2 YFSETQ. Between the trimmed V and J ends, which lost 4 bases and 7 bases, there was a span of 14 bases. The CDR3 sequence is CASSLNRDLGYTF. The CDR3 region has the DNA TGCGCCAGCAGCCTAAACAGGGACCTTGGCTACACCTTC. The entire variable domain, with the rest obtained from reference TRBV5-1 and TRBJ1-2, is as follows: KAGVTQTPRYLIKTRGQQVTLSCSPISGHRSVSWYQQTPGQGLQFLFEYFSETQRNKGNFPGRFSGRQFSNSRSEMNVSTLELGDSALYLCASSLNRDLGYTFGSGTRLTVV.

The chain joins TRBV19 to TRBJ1-1; D may be TRBD1 (5 bases). The CDR3 contains 14 residues. Germline V CDR1 and CDR2: LNHDA, SQIVND (reference sequence). V lost 3 bases and J 3 bases, leaving 11 bases between the germline ends. Here the CDR3 DNA reads TGTGCCAGTAGTATGCAGGGTTGGTACACTGAAGCTTTCTTT. This sequence encodes CASSMQGWYTEAFF.

The DNA of the CDR3 is TGTGCCAGCAGCTCGAGAAACGGACCCATATATTTT. This translates into CASSSRNGPIYF. The chain has TRBV11-3 and TRBJ1-3; D remains unclear. The germline CDR1 and CDR2 sequences are SGHNT and YENEEA. This CDR3 spans 12 amino acids. Trimming stripped 4 bases from V and 11 bases from J, with 12 bases between. Variable domain in full (rest from reference TRBV11-3 and TRBJ1-3): EAGVVQSPRYKIIEKKQPVAFWCNPISGHNTLYWYLQNLGQGPELLIRYENEEAVDDSQLPKDRFSAERLKGVDSTLKIQPAELGDSAVYLCASSSRNGPIYFGEGSWLTVV.